The clone carrying this T cell receptor beta chain appeared a single time. The data stem from a study of shared clonotypes between healthy human individuals. Deep level was the assay's run setting. TCRdb's copy holds only in-frame clones and misses some; the assay was immunoSEQ multiplex PCR. The sample yields some 490,000 clones, about 78% seen once. The germline gives CDR1 SGHRS, CDR2 YFSETQ. With 4 bases clipped from V and 6 bases from J, the junction kept 9 bases outside the gene matches. The CDR3 is made up of 17 amino acids. This receptor was obtained from a woman aged 40 to 50 in good health. Some clones in this sample may be carry-over from other donors' samples. The material sequenced was PBMCs. This sequence joins TRBV5-1 and TRBJ2-1; 14 nucleotides align to TRBD2. Written as DNA, the CDR3 is TGCGCCAGCAGCGCCAGACTAGCGGGAGGGCCTCTCAATGAGCAGTTCTTC. Translated: CASSARLAGGPLNEQFF.